This TCR beta chain was retrieved from a study of CD8+CD57+ T cells in acquired aplastic anemia. For the study at large: Each DNA sample taken from sorted CD4+ and CD8+ cells came to about 3.2 ug on average. Healthy donor sequencing depth: some 10 million CD4+, 11 million to 14 million CD8+ reads. Study-wide points: Common to patients and controls were 25 to 30 CD8+ CDR3 sequences.

Remarks on this clonotype: Its antigen is not identified.

Trimming at V came to 6 bases and at J to 6 bases, leaving 7 bases not matched to a gene. This CDR3 has 14 amino acids. Genomic DNA templated the TCR beta VDJ and CDR3 profiling. TCRdb recomputed calls from the reads with MiXCR, one row per CDR3 protein. This table has 400,000 to 450,000 distinct CDR3 sequences, 65% to 75% appearing once. The sequence derives from a human donor in good health, serving as a control. Input material: sorted CD4+, CD8+, or CD8+CD57+ T cells (not recorded which) from PBMCs. The rearrangement links TRBV12-3 or TRBV12-4 to TRBJ1-5, with TRBD1 matching 8 bases. The CDR3 DNA sequence: TGTGCCAGCAGGATCGGACAGGGTGGTCAGCCCCAGCATTTT. Amino acid sequence: CASRIGQGGQPQHF.